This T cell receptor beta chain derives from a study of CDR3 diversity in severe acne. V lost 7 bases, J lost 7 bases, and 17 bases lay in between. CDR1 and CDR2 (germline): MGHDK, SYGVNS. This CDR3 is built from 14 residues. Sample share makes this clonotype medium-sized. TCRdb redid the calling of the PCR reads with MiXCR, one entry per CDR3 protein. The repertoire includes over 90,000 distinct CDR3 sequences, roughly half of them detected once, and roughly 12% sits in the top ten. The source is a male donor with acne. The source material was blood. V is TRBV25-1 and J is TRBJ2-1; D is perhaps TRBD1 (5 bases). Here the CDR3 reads CASKTQGMGNEQFF. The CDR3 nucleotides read TGTGCCAGCAAAACGCAGGGTATGGGGAATGAGCAGTTCTTC.